This T cell receptor beta chain emerged from a study of OX40 agonist ivuxolimab in advanced cancers. Background on the whole study: Ivuxolimab was an agonistic, fully human IgG2 monoclonal antibody directed against OX40 (CD134), a costimulatory receptor. Intravenous ivuxolimab was administered to patients every 2 weeks at six dose levels: 0.01, 0.1, 0.3, 1.5, 3 and 10 mg/kg. Partial responses occurred in three dose-escalation patients, of whom one had hepatocellular carcinoma and two had cutaneous melanoma. Of the roughly 51 patients in dose escalation, 19 had hepatocellular carcinoma, roughly 15 had melanoma, 9 had renal cell carcinoma and 9 had head and neck cancer. The paper describes the monotherapy dose-escalation part (N of about 57 patients) of the phase I trial of ivuxolimab. The dose-escalation cohort was about 86% male with a mean age of about 65 years, ranging from roughly 20 to 85. Peripheral TCRbeta sequencing aimed to test whether ivuxolimab altered TCR sequence diversity and caused clonal T-cell expansion. Patients were allowed to have had prior anti-PD-1, anti-PD-L1 or anti-CTLA-4 therapy, and less than 45% of the dose-escalation patients had previously received checkpoint inhibitors.

Genomic DNA was extracted from sorted cells for sequencing of the TCRbeta CDR3 region. The immunoSEQ Assay was used for sequencing of TCRbeta CDR3 regions. Here the immuneACCESS table is served through TCRdb, limited to in-frame sequences with V and J called. Missing clones are a known gap in these copies; in checked studies unresolved V genes cover under half, and the rest lacks a known reason. For this sample there are more than 55,000 clones; over 80% appear just once. The ten largest clonotypes hold under 6% of the sample. A word on this clone: Its antigen has not been determined. No base quality information exists; no much larger clone differs at one position.

What the authors observed across the whole study: At doses of 0.1 to 3.0 mg/kg, clonal expansion of both CD4+ and CD8+ T cells in blood was seen between baseline and week 6. Partial responders in the 0.1-3.0 mg/kg groups had among the lowest normalized peripheral clonal expansion, especially among CD8+ T cells. Antigen specificity was not determined for the clonally expanded peripheral T cells. Low levels of normalized T-cell clonal expansion were also seen in some patients who did not respond. After ivuxolimab, more expanded clones were found on average in CD8+ T cells than in CD4+ T cells.

Patients with a history of autoimmune disease or receiving systemic immunosuppression were excluded from the trial. Peripheral blood for TCR sequencing was collected from all dose cohorts at baseline, on cycle 4 day 1, and on cycle 7 day 1. The samples were taken from a phase I, first-in-human, multicenter, open-label dose-escalation trial of ivuxolimab. Adults with locally advanced or metastatic head and neck squamous cell, hepatocellular, melanoma or renal cell carcinoma were enrolled in the trial. Before TCR sequencing, CD4+ and CD8+ T cells were separately sorted from peripheral blood. In the germline V gene, CDR1 corresponds to SQVTM and CDR2 to ANQGSEA. Cut back by 1 base and 5 bases, the V and J ends lie 12 bases apart. The cysteine opens and the phenylalanine closes a CDR3 of 13 amino acids. The only DNA kept is the CDR3, 39 bases in frame from the first base.

This TCR was sampled from an adult with an advanced solid tumor such as melanoma, head and neck, liver or kidney cancer. Recombination linked TRBV29-1 to TRBJ2-7; tentative D gene TRBD1, with 5 bases matching. Here the sequenced sample was CD4+ or CD8+ T cells sorted from blood, taken in a trial of the OX40 agonist ivuxolimab. The nucleotides read TGCAGCGTTGAAGTCCAGGGTTCCAACGAGCAGTACTTC. Its translation reads: CSVEVQGSNEQYF.